This is a list of T cell receptor beta chains from one sample in a study of identical twins. TCRdb processed the 5' RACE reads anew with MiXCR; each CDR3 protein has one entry. The sample has approximately 690,000 distinct CDR3 sequences, less than 7% seen once. Specimen: naive T cells sorted from blood. These receptors all stem from a man younger than 35 in good health. CDR3s include the opening cysteine and the closing phenylalanine or tryptophan. Each record gives: CDR3 protein, CDR3 DNA, J gene, V gene, clone size, D gene. A D gene is named only where the DNA matches it firmly. Expanded clones are given a class, and other clones once, few, many or no size at all.

CDR3: CASRTGNEQFF
DNA: TGTGCCAGCAGAACCGGTAATGAGCAGTTCTTC
J: TRBJ2-1
V: TRBV12-3/TRBV12-4
size: many
D: .

CDR3: CASSLKQETQYF
DNA: TGCGCCAGCAGCCTGAAACAAGAGACCCAGTACTTC
J: TRBJ2-5
V: TRBV5-1
size: many
D: .

CDR3: CAISELAGPGGAEQFF
DNA: TGTGCCATCAGTGAATTGGCTGGCCCGGGAGGTGCTGAGCAGTTCTTC
J: TRBJ2-1
V: TRBV10-3
size: many
D: TRBD2

CDR3: CASSQDTGPLEKLFF
DNA: TGCGCCAGCAGCCAAGACACAGGCCCCCTTGAAAAACTGTTTTTT
J: TRBJ1-4
V: TRBV4-3
size: many
D: .

CDR3: CSAREQMDSPLHF
DNA: TGCAGTGCTAGAGAACAAATGGACTCACCCCTCCACTTT
J: TRBJ1-6
V: TRBV20-1
size: few
D: .

CDR3: CASSESGAITDTQYF
DNA: TGTGCCAGCAGCGAGTCCGGGGCAATTACAGATACGCAGTATTTT
J: TRBJ2-3
V: TRBV9
size: .
D: .

CDR3: CASSEAGYNQPQHF
DNA: TGTGCCAGCAGTGAAGCGGGGTATAATCAGCCCCAGCATTTT
J: TRBJ1-5
V: TRBV6-1
size: .
D: .

CDR3: CASRQTLQETQYF
DNA: TGTGCCAGCAGACAGACACTCCAAGAGACCCAGTACTTC
J: TRBJ2-5
V: TRBV12-3/TRBV12-4
size: many
D: .

CDR3: CASSLSPGTDSYNEQFF
DNA: TGTGCCAGCAGTTTAAGTCCCGGGACAGACTCCTACAATGAGCAGTTCTTC
J: TRBJ2-1
V: TRBV12-3/TRBV12-4
size: .
D: TRBD1

CDR3: CASSLGSGDGYTF
DNA: TGTGCCAGCAGCTTAGGTTCAGGGGACGGCTACACCTTC
J: TRBJ1-2
V: TRBV13
size: many
D: .

CDR3: CSARERSRVSNQPQHF
DNA: TGCAGTGCTAGAGAAAGAAGTCGGGTTAGCAATCAGCCCCAGCATTTT
J: TRBJ1-5
V: TRBV20-1
size: .
D: .

CDR3: CASSLTSGNNEQFF
DNA: TGTGCCAGCAGTCTGACTAGCGGGAACAATGAGCAGTTCTTC
J: TRBJ2-1
V: TRBV5-1
size: many
D: TRBD2

CDR3: CASSRGSGESGYEQYF
DNA: TGTGCCAGCAGCCGGGGCAGTGGCGAATCGGGATACGAGCAGTACTTC
J: TRBJ2-7
V: TRBV4-2
size: many
D: .

CDR3: CSAQNSGNTIYF
DNA: TGCAGTGCCCAGAACTCTGGAAACACCATATATTTT
J: TRBJ1-3
V: TRBV20-1
size: .
D: .

CDR3: CASSPSTAKETQYF
DNA: TGTGCCAGCAGTCCATCGACAGCGAAAGAGACCCAGTACTTC
J: TRBJ2-5
V: TRBV28
size: .
D: .

CDR3: CASSVGDLRSSYNEQFF
DNA: TGTGCCAGCAGCGTAGGGGACCTACGGAGCTCCTACAATGAGCAGTTCTTC
J: TRBJ2-1
V: TRBV9
size: .
D: .

CDR3: CSASPGMNTEAFF
DNA: TGCAGTGCTAGCCCGGGGATGAACACTGAAGCTTTCTTT
J: TRBJ1-1
V: TRBV20-1
size: .
D: .

CDR3: CSASGRVSTGELFF
DNA: TGCAGTGCTAGCGGGAGGGTGAGCACCGGGGAGCTGTTTTTT
J: TRBJ2-2
V: TRBV20-1
size: few
D: TRBD2

CDR3: CSARMVGFGELFF
DNA: TGCAGTGCTAGGATGGTGGGCTTCGGGGAGCTGTTTTTT
J: TRBJ2-2
V: TRBV20-1
size: many
D: .

CDR3: CASSPPHNTDTQYF
DNA: TGTGCCAGCAGCCCACCCCACAATACAGATACGCAGTATTTT
J: TRBJ2-3
V: TRBV7-9
size: few
D: .

CDR3: CASSLARGSNEQFF
DNA: TGCGCCAGCAGCTTGGCCAGGGGTTCCAATGAGCAGTTCTTC
J: TRBJ2-1
V: TRBV5-1
size: .
D: .

CDR3: CASSQREGNNEQFF
DNA: TGTGCCAGCAGCCAACGGGAGGGGAACAATGAGCAGTTCTTC
J: TRBJ2-1
V: TRBV3-1
size: few
D: TRBD2

CDR3: CSARVGTGESYNEQFF
DNA: TGCAGTGCTAGAGTCGGGACAGGGGAATCCTACAATGAGCAGTTCTTC
J: TRBJ2-1
V: TRBV20-1
size: many
D: TRBD1

CDR3: CASGFNNQPQHF
DNA: TGTGCCAGCGGGTTTAATAATCAGCCCCAGCATTTT
J: TRBJ1-5
V: TRBV6-5
size: many
D: .

CDR3: CASSLFPTADYGYTF
DNA: TGCGCCAGCAGCTTGTTTCCGACAGCCGATTATGGCTACACCTTC
J: TRBJ1-2
V: TRBV5-1
size: many
D: .

CDR3: CSARIPGQGKTGELFF
DNA: TGCAGTGCTAGGATCCCGGGACAGGGAAAGACCGGGGAGCTGTTTTTT
J: TRBJ2-2
V: TRBV20-1
size: many
D: TRBD1

CDR3: CASSVGTSGYNEQFF
DNA: TGTGCCAGCAGCGTAGGAACTAGCGGGTACAATGAGCAGTTCTTC
J: TRBJ2-1
V: TRBV9
size: many
D: TRBD2

CDR3: CSVGPEGGYGYTF
DNA: TGCAGCGTTGGCCCAGAAGGAGGCTATGGCTACACCTTC
J: TRBJ1-2
V: TRBV29-1
size: many
D: .

CDR3: CASAGATNPEETQYF
DNA: TGTGCCAGCGCGGGGGCCACCAATCCTGAAGAGACCCAGTACTTC
J: TRBJ2-5
V: TRBV28
size: many
D: .

CDR3: CSAIPFGSGGLYEQYF
DNA: TGCAGTGCTATCCCATTCGGTAGCGGGGGACTTTACGAGCAGTACTTC
J: TRBJ2-7
V: TRBV20-1
size: few
D: TRBD2

CDR3: CASRQEQYQETQYF
DNA: TGTGCCAGCAGGCAGGAGCAGTACCAAGAGACCCAGTACTTC
J: TRBJ2-5
V: TRBV6-1
size: few
D: .

CDR3: CASTKGGATNEKLFF
DNA: TGTGCCAGCACTAAGGGAGGTGCCACTAATGAAAAACTGTTTTTT
J: TRBJ1-4
V: TRBV12-3/TRBV12-4
size: many
D: .

CDR3: CASNPSGGVYEQYF
DNA: TGTGCCAGTAACCCGAGCGGAGGGGTCTACGAGCAGTACTTC
J: TRBJ2-7
V: TRBV12-3/TRBV12-4
size: few
D: .

CDR3: CSPYRTSAPNEQFF
DNA: TGCAGCCCCTATCGGACTAGCGCCCCCAATGAGCAGTTCTTC
J: TRBJ2-1
V: TRBV29-1
size: .
D: TRBD2

CDR3: CSAISSGTDSNQPQHF
DNA: TGCAGTGCTATTAGCTCCGGGACAGATAGCAATCAGCCCCAGCATTTT
J: TRBJ1-5
V: TRBV20-1
size: many
D: TRBD1

CDR3: CASIFSSGVQFF
DNA: TGTGCCAGCATATTTTCTAGCGGGGTACAGTTCTTC
J: TRBJ2-1
V: TRBV12-3/TRBV12-4
size: .
D: TRBD2

CDR3: CAISGGQRGYTF
DNA: TGTGCCATCAGTGGGGGACAGCGTGGCTACACCTTC
J: TRBJ1-2
V: TRBV10-3
size: many
D: TRBD1

CDR3: CSVLTYEQYF
DNA: TGCAGCGTTCTAACCTACGAGCAGTACTTC
J: TRBJ2-7
V: TRBV29-1
size: many
D: .

CDR3: CASSLTSPEQFF
DNA: TGTGCCAGCAGCTTAACTAGTCCTGAGCAGTTCTTC
J: TRBJ2-1
V: TRBV7-2
size: .
D: .

CDR3: CAWAIQSSYNEQFF
DNA: TGTGCCTGGGCGATTCAGAGCTCCTACAATGAGCAGTTCTTC
J: TRBJ2-1
V: TRBV30
size: .
D: .

CDR3: CASSFPGQGDNEQFF
DNA: TGTGCCAGCAGTTTTCCGGGACAGGGGGACAATGAGCAGTTCTTC
J: TRBJ2-1
V: TRBV12-3/TRBV12-4
size: many
D: TRBD1

CDR3: CASSSGTAAYTEAFF
DNA: TGTGCCAGCAGCTCCGGGACAGCCGCATACACTGAAGCTTTCTTT
J: TRBJ1-1
V: TRBV7-8
size: few
D: TRBD1

CDR3: CSAFIHGNTDTQYF
DNA: TGCAGTGCTTTCATACACGGGAACACAGATACGCAGTATTTT
J: TRBJ2-3
V: TRBV20-1
size: many
D: .